A single T cell receptor (beta chain) is shown here with its context. Its antigen remains unknown. These data come from a study of T cell responses to AZD1222 COVID-19 vaccine. Whole-study results and caveats: Along spike, vaccine-associated CD4 TCRs were found throughout, with dominance at 160-218 and 743-854.

Sequencing used immunoSEQ multiplex PCR; TCRdb keeps in-frame clones, though not all of them. The sample holds 69,000 or so clones; approximately 90% are singletons and the top ten take 1% to 1.5%. Germline-derived CDR1 and CDR2 are SGDLS and YYNGEE. Trimming stripped 3 bases from V and 6 bases from J, with 15 bases between. There are 15 residues in the CDR3. The sequenced sample was peripheral blood, obtained 28 days after the second AZD1222 dose. The gene calls are TRBV9 and TRBJ1-4, with TRBD1 as a possible D gene (5 bases). The clonotype originates from an adult who received the AZD1222 COVID-19 vaccine. CDR3 residues: CASSGIRDGYEKLFF. The CDR3 DNA reads as TGTGCCAGCAGCGGTATCCGGGACGGCTATGAAAAACTGTTTTTT.